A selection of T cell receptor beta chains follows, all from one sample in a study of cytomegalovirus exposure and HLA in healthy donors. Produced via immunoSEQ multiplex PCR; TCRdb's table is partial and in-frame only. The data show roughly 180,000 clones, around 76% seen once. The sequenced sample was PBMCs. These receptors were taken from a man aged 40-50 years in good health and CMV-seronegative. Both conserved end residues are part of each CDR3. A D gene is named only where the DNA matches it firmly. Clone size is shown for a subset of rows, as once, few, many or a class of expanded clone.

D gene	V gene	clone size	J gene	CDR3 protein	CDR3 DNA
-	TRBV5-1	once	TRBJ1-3	CASSSDLGNTIYF	TGCGCCAGCAGCTCGGATCTCGGGAACACCATATATTTT
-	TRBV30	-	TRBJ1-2	CAWRDRGRGDYGYTF	TGTGCCTGGAGGGACCGGGGGAGAGGGGATTATGGCTACACCTTC
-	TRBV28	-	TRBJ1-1	CASSPAGRGGSEAFF	TGTGCCAGCAGCCCCGCGGGAAGGGGGGGCTCTGAAGCTTTCTTT
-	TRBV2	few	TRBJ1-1	CASSGDRNTEAFF	TGTGCCAGCAGTGGAGACAGGAACACTGAAGCTTTCTTT
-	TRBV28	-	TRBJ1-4	CASSPGSFREKLFF	TGTGCCAGCAGTCCTGGCTCTTTTCGTGAAAAACTGTTTTTT
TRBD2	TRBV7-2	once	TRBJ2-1	CASSGRYTSGASSYNEQFF	TGTGCCAGCAGCGGGAGGTATACTAGCGGGGCGAGCTCCTACAATGAGCAGTTCTTC
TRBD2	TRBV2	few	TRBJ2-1	CASSPLAGDYNEQFF	TGTGCCAGCAGTCCACTAGCGGGGGACTACAATGAGCAGTTCTTC
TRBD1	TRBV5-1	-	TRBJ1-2	CASSFQGQGQGYTF	TGCGCCAGCAGCTTTCAAGGACAGGGGCAAGGCTACACCTTC
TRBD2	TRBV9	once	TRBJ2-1	CASSVERGGASYNEQFF	TGTGCCAGCAGCGTAGAGCGGGGGGGCGCCTCCTACAATGAGCAGTTCTTC
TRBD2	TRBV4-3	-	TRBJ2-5	CASSQEWGGRGSQETQYF	TGCGCCAGCAGCCAAGAATGGGGCGGGCGGGGGAGTCAAGAGACCCAGTACTTC
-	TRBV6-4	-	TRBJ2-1	CASSVQAGDHNEQFF	TGTGCCAGCAGTGTACAGGCAGGGGATCACAATGAGCAGTTCTTC
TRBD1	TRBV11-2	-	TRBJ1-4	CASSASTGGEKLFF	TGTGCCAGCAGCGCCTCGACAGGGGGCGAAAAACTGTTTTTT
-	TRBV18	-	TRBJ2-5	CASSQDGRGQYF	TGTGCCAGCTCACAGGACGGACGCGGGCAGTACTTC
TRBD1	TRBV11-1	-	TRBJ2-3	CASSLGTGATDTQYF	TGTGCCAGCAGCCTAGGGACAGGGGCCACAGATACGCAGTATTTT
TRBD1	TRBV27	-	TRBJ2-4	CASRTGQAKNIQYF	TGTGCCAGCAGGACGGGACAGGCCAAAAACATTCAGTACTTC
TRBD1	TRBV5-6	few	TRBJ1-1	CASSADRGSEAFF	TGTGCCAGCAGTGCTGACAGGGGATCCGAAGCTTTCTTT
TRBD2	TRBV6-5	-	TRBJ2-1	CASSRGLASNEQFF	TGTGCCAGCAGCAGGGGACTAGCAAGCAATGAGCAGTTCTTC
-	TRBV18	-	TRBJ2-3	CASSPGTPTDTQYF	TGTGCCAGCTCACCCGGGACTCCCACAGATACGCAGTATTTT
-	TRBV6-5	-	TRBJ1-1	CASSYWAQSNTEAFF	TGTGCCAGCAGTTACTGGGCACAGTCGAACACTGAAGCTTTCTTT
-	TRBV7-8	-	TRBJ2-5	CASSLHDREQYF	TGTGCCAGCAGCCTACACGATAGGGAGCAGTACTTC
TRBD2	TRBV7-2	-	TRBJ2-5	CASSRTSGGRETHYF	TGTGCCAGCAGCAGGACTAGCGGGGGCAGGGAGACCCACTACTTC
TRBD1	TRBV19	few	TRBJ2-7	CASSGGPDRGRTEQYF	TGTGCCAGTAGTGGCGGCCCTGACAGGGGGCGCACAGAGCAGTACTTC
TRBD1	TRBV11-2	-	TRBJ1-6	CASSSDRDRGIGLTLHF	TGTGCCAGCAGCTCAGACCGAGACAGGGGCATCGGATTGACCCTCCACTTT
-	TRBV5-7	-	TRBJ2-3	CAGGTGGDTDTQYF	TGTGCCGGGGGAACAGGGGGGGACACAGATACGCAGTATTTT
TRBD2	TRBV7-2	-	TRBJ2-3	CASSSGLAGGGRDTQYF	TGTGCCAGCAGTTCGGGGCTAGCGGGGGGAGGAAGAGATACGCAGTATTTT
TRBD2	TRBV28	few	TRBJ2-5	CASRNRGLAGRGETQYF	TGTGCCAGCAGGAACCGGGGACTAGCGGGGAGGGGAGAGACCCAGTACTTC
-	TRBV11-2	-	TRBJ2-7	CASSPDRYEQYF	TGTGCCAGCAGCCCCGACAGGTACGAGCAGTACTTC
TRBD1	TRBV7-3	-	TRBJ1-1	CASSLTLSGGGTEAFF	TGTGCCAGCAGCTTAACTTTATCAGGGGGAGGTACTGAAGCTTTCTTT
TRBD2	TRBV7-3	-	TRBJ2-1	CASSLIRRGDYNEQFF	TGTGCCAGCAGCTTAATTCGGCGGGGGGACTACAATGAGCAGTTCTTC
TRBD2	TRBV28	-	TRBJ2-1	CASTEAGLFGNEQFF	TGTGCCAGCACGGAAGCGGGATTATTCGGTAATGAGCAGTTCTTC
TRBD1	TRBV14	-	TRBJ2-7	CASSTTPGQSHF	TGTGCCAGCAGCACGACTCCGGGACAGTCTCACTTC
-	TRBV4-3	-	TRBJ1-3	CASSQLSGNTIYF	TGCGCCAGCAGCCAACTCTCTGGAAACACCATATATTTT
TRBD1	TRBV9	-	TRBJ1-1	CASSASGTGAVGAFF	TGTGCCAGCAGCGCCTCCGGGACAGGGGCCGTAGGGGCTTTCTTT
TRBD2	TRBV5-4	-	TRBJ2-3	CASNEAGERTDTQYF	TGTGCCAGCAACGAAGCGGGAGAGAGGACAGATACGCAGTATTTT
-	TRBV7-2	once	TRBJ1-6	CASTFPGLYNSPLHF	TGTGCCAGCACCTTTCCAGGACTGTATAATTCACCCCTCCACTTT
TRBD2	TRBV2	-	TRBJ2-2	CASTAPRGGGTGELFF	TGTGCCAGCACCGCCCCTCGGGGGGGCGGCACCGGGGAGCTGTTTTTT
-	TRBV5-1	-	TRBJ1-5	CASSLGGMEGQPQHF	TGCGCCAGCAGCTTGGGGGGCATGGAGGGTCAGCCCCAGCATTTT
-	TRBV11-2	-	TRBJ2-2	CASSSGLQGELFF	TGTGCCAGCAGCTCGGGACTGCAAGGGGAGCTGTTTTTT
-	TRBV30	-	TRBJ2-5	CAWSGGKGAGETQYF	TGTGCCTGGAGTGGGGGTAAAGGGGCTGGGGAGACCCAGTACTTC
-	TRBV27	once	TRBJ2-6	CASSSPGAGANVLTF	TGTGCCAGCAGTTCCCCGGGGGCTGGGGCCAACGTCCTGACTTTC
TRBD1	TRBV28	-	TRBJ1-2	CASSTPGQGAANYGYTF	TGTGCCAGCAGTACTCCAGGACAGGGGGCAGCTAACTATGGCTACACCTTC
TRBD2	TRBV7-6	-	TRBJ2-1	CASSAGLAGVGYEQFF	TGTGCCAGCAGCGCGGGACTAGCGGGAGTTGGCTATGAGCAGTTCTTC
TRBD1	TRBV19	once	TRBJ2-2	CASSRDRVNTGELFF	TGTGCCAGTTCACGGGACAGGGTTAACACCGGGGAGCTGTTTTTT
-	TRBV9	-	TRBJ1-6	CASSVGRDNSPLHF	TGTGCCAGCAGCGTAGGACGGGATAATTCACCCCTCCACTTT
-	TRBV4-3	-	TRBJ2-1	CASSQDVVDNEQFF	TGCGCCAGCAGCCAAGATGTGGTAGACAATGAGCAGTTCTTC
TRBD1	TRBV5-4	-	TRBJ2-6	CASSPRDRPSGANVLTF	TGTGCCAGCAGCCCTAGGGACAGACCCTCTGGGGCCAACGTCCTGACTTTC
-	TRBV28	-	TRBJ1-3	CASSLWTGDSGNTIYF	TGTGCCAGCAGTTTATGGACAGGCGACTCTGGAAACACCATATATTTT
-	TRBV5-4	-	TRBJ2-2	CASSLRAGVNTGELFF	TGTGCCAGCAGCTTGAGGGCAGGGGTGAACACCGGGGAGCTGTTTTTT
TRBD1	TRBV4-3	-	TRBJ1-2	CASSRHRGSYGYTF	TGCGCCAGCAGCCGACACAGGGGATCGTATGGCTACACCTTC
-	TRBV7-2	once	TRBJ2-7	CASWPSPGSSYEQYF	TGTGCCAGCTGGCCCTCTCCCGGGAGCTCCTACGAGCAGTACTTC